This paragraph reports one T cell receptor beta chain. This sample was included in a study of shared clonotypes between healthy human individuals. DNA at 200 ng, some 31,000 T cell genomes, went into sorted-subset replicate PCRs. Method: immunoSEQ multiplex PCR; TCRdb's copy keeps in-frame clones and lacks some. The table lists 1,500,000 or so clones, approximately 98.5% of them singletons, with roughly 0.35% in the top ten. The CDR3 is 15 residues long. Trimming removed 3 bases at V and 4 bases at J, with 15 bases between. Germline CDR1 and CDR2: ENHRY and SYGVKD. The receptor's source is a man aged 25 to 45 in good health. The chain combines TRBV10-3 with TRBJ1-2, with D maybe TRBD1 (6 bases). Sequencing was performed on naive CD4+ T cells sorted from blood. Subset reported: CD45RA+ positively selected. The CDR3 reads CAISDRGQLSYGYTF. CDR3 bases: TGTGCCATCAGTGACCGCGGACAGCTGTCCTATGGCTACACCTTC.